The subject of this entry is one T cell receptor beta chain. The data were obtained in a study of blood T cell repertoires in COVID-19. In the study overall: Samples taken during acute and convalescent COVID-19 were collected in the United States, Italy and Spain. T cells, B-cell-depleted T cells, or PBMCs supplied cDNA or gDNA.

Looked up from germline, CDR1 is SGHVS and CDR2 is FQNEAQ. The V end was cut by 7 bases, the J end by 6 bases, with 17 bases between. The CDR3 sequence is 14 residues long. The authors' processing: Reference gene primer amplification yielded estimated nucleated cell counts. Sequencing used immunoSEQ multiplex PCR; TCRdb keeps in-frame clones, though not all of them. V, J and clone size derive from that table, while D and trimming were established from the DNA sequence. Counted here are roughly 130,000 clones, approximately 81% occurring once; the ten biggest clones make up about an eighth. J is TRBJ2-3 and V is TRBV7-8; D remains ambiguous. Sequenced material: peripheral blood. The sequence was collected from a woman aged 25-40 years who had recovered from COVID-19. CDR3 nucleotide sequence: TGTGCCAGCAACCCCCGGCAGGCGCTGGATACGCAGTATTTT. It encodes CASNPRQALDTQYF.